This T cell receptor (beta chain) emerged from a study of blood T cell repertoires in COVID-19. The wider study: Sites in the United States, Italy and Spain provided acute and convalescent COVID-19 samples. In each case, the material was cDNA or gDNA derived from T cells, B-cell-depleted T cells, or PBMCs.

In the original workflow: Reference gene primer amplification yielded estimated nucleated cell counts. Assay used: immunoSEQ multiplex PCR; TCRdb lists only in-frame clones, some missing. Clone size and the V and J calls come from that table; the DNA yielded D and trimming. The profile shows 95,000 to 150,000 clones, roughly 75% of them singletons. The CDR3 length is 15 residues. Trimming at V came to 4 bases and at J to 7 bases, leaving 11 bases not matched to a gene. Germline loops: CDR1 SGHTA, CDR2 FQGNSA. The clonotype was recovered from a man in his 60s with active or convalescent COVID-19. The chain uses TRBV7-2 and TRBJ2-3; 7 nucleotides agree with TRBD2. The sequenced sample was peripheral blood. The DNA for the CDR3 is TGTGCCAGCAGCTACAAGGGCGGGAGTGGGTATACGCAGTATTTT. Translated, it gives CASSYKGGSGYTQYF.